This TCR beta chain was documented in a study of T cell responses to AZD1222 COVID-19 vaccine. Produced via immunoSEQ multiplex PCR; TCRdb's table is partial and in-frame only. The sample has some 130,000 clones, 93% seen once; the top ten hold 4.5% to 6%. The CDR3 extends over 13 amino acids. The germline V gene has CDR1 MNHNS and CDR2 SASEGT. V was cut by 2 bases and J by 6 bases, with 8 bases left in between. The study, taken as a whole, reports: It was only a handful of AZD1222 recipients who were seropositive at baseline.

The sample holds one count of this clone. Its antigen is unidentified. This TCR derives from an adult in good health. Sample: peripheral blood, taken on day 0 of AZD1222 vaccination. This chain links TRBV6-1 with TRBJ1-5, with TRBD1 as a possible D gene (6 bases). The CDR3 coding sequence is TGTGCCAGCAGTGAAATACAGGGTCAGCCCCAGCATTTT. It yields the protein CASSEIQGQPQHF.